This record covers a single T cell receptor beta chain. Its target is unknown. This entry comes from a study of shared clonotypes between healthy human individuals. Some clones are missing from TCRdb's copy, which holds only in-frame ones; the method was immunoSEQ multiplex PCR. The table includes roughly 2,000,000 clones, roughly 94% detected once. Per germline, CDR1 PRHDT and CDR2 FYEKMQ (reference sequence). The CDR3 totals 16 residues. Trimming pared 0 bases from V and 9 bases from J, leaving 18 bases between. Findings and caveats of the study: For naive CD4 cells, around 5% of clonotypes were shared across a handful of donors. Sampling involved blood alone; tissue repertoires likely differ. Larger estimated richness was generally seen in naive subsets than in memory subsets.

The naive CD8 subset, CD45RO-negative cells positively selected for CCR7, excluded terminally differentiated effector memory CD45RA+ cells. Sequenced input: naive CD8+ T cells sorted from blood. The sequence derives from a man between 18 and 29 years old in good health. The chain recombines TRBV13 with TRBJ2-1; perhaps TRBD1 as D (6 bases). CDR3 DNA sequence: TGTGCCAGCAGCTTAGGCCTAGAAGAAGGCAGGGGTGAGCAGTTCTTC. It specifies CASSLGLEEGRGEQFF.